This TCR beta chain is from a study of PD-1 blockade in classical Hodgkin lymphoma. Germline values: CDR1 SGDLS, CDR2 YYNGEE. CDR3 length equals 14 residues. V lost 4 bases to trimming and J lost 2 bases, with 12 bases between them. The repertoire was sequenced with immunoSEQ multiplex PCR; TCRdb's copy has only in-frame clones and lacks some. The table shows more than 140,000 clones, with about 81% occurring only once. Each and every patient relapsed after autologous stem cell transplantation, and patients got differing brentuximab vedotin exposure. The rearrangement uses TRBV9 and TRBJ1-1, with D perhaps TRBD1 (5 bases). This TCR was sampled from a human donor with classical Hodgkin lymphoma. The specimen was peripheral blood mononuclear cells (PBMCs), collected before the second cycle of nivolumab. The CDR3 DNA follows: TGTGCCAGCAGCCCACGCGGGGGAAACACTGAAGCTTTCTTT. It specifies CASSPRGGNTEAFF.